These 27 T cell receptor beta chains were all obtained from the same sample, sequenced in a study of cytomegalovirus exposure and HLA in healthy donors. Both 60 Vbeta primers and 13 Jbeta primers went into the PCR. Repertoires were generated with immunoSEQ multiplex PCR, while TCRdb's copy carries only in-frame clones and drops some. The data contain some 220,000 clones, around 84% of them singletons. Input material: PBMCs. The receptors were gathered from a girl aged 2 to 10 in good health and CMV-seronegative.

V usage is TRBV19 and J usage is TRBJ2-2; no clear D gene. V was trimmed by 3 bases and J by 7 bases, leaving 12 bases between them. In germline, CDR1 is LNHDA, CDR2 SQIVND (reference sequence). The CDR3 length is 14 residues. The CDR3 is CASSIGFAVGELFF. The CDR3 DNA reads as TGTGCCAGTAGTATTGGGTTTGCGGTCGGGGAGCTGTTTTTT.

The rearrangement joins TRBV27 to TRBJ2-7; D may be TRBD1 (6 bases). Trimming took off 1 base at V and 4 bases at J, with 23 bases between the two ends. The CDR3 has 18 residues. Germline lookup yields CDR1 MNHEY and CDR2 SMNVEV (reference sequence). The CDR3 nucleotides read TGTGCCAGCAGTTTATATGGACATTCAGGGGAGATTCGGTACGAGCAGTACTTC. This translates into CASSLYGHSGEIRYEQYF.

The rearrangement joins TRBV2 to TRBJ2-5; D is perhaps TRBD2 (5 bases). From germline, CDR1 is SNHLY and CDR2 FYNNEI. V lost 6 bases and J 7 bases, leaving 9 bases between the germline ends. The CDR3 runs 11 residues. CDR3 sequence (DNA): TGTGCCAGCAGCGCGGCGGGGACCCAGTACTTC. This translates into CASSAAGTQYF.

The chain couples TRBV6-5 to TRBJ1-2; TRBD1 agrees at 7 bases. The germline gives CDR1 MNHEY, CDR2 SVGAGI. The CDR3 is 14 residues long. V trimming: 0 bases; J trimming: 4 bases; junction bases outside the gene matches: 2. DNA for the CDR3: TGTGCCAGCAGTTACTCGAACAGGGGCTATGGCTACACCTTC. Its protein is CASSYSNRGYGYTF.

The chain uses TRBV7-9 and TRBJ1-2; 7 bases match TRBD1. The V and J ends lost 0 bases and 8 bases, in that order; junction bases with no gene match: 9. The CDR3 has 15 amino acids. CDR1 SEHNR and CDR2 FQNEAQ come from the germline V gene (reference sequence). The CDR3 protein is CASSLARTGENGYTF. The DNA of the CDR3 is TGTGCCAGCAGCTTAGCGCGCACAGGGGAGAACGGCTACACCTTC.

This chain joins TRBV2 and TRBJ2-1, with TRBD2 matching 7 bases. The CDR3 runs 14 residues. Germline V gene data show CDR1 as SNHLY and CDR2 as FYNNEI. V shed 8 bases, J shed 1 base, and the junction held 5 bases outside the gene matches. CDR3 nucleotides: TGTGCCAGCTGGCGGGGGACTTCCTACAATGAGCAGTTCTTC. It translates to CASWRGTSYNEQFF.

The chain joins TRBV9 to TRBJ2-7, with TRBD2 matching over 10 bases. Trimming cost V 0 bases and J 7 bases; bases outside gene matches: 7. Germline loops: CDR1 SGDLS, CDR2 YYNGEE. CDR3 size: 15 residues. DNA of the CDR3: TGTGCCAGCAGCGTAGGAGCGGGAGGGCGAGGTGAGCAGTACTTC. Translating gives CASSVGAGGRGEQYF.

The chain employs TRBV4-1 and TRBJ2-5, with 10 nucleotides matching TRBD1. This CDR3 contains 16 residues. Trimming removed 4 bases from V and 5 bases from J; junction bases left unmatched: 10. In germline, CDR1 is MGHRA, CDR2 YSYEKL. This CDR3 reads CASSPRDRGRRETQYF. CDR3 nucleotide sequence: TGCGCCAGCAGCCCCCGGGACAGGGGTAGGAGGGAGACCCAGTACTTC.

The chain links TRBV4-1 to TRBJ2-7; D is unclear. CDR1 and CDR2 (germline): MGHRA, YSYEKL. The CDR3 totals 17 residues. Trimming stripped 0 bases from V and 4 bases from J, with 19 bases between. CDR3 nucleotides: TGCGCCAGCAGCCAAGATTTTATAGATCAGGATCTTTACGAGCAGTACTTC. This translates into CASSQDFIDQDLYEQYF.

V gene TRBV27 combines with J gene TRBJ2-1; 9 positions match TRBD2. The germline V gene encodes CDR1 MNHEY and CDR2 SMNVEV (reference sequence). V trimming: 4 bases; J trimming: 3 bases; junction bases outside the gene matches: 4. The CDR3 is made up of 15 amino acids. CDR3 in DNA: TGTGCCAGCAGTTCGGGACTAGCCTTCTACAATGAGCAGTTCTTC. This translates into CASSSGLAFYNEQFF.

The CDR3 bases are TGTGCCAGCAGCTTAGGCAGGGTTGAAAAACTGTTTTTT. It encodes CASSLGRVEKLFF. V is TRBV7-2 and J is TRBJ1-4; D possibly corresponds to TRBD1 (5 bases). The CDR3 contains 13 residues. Deletions cut 1 base from V and 7 bases from J, with 7 bases between. The germline CDR1 and CDR2 sequences are SGHTA and FQGNSA.

The J gene is TRBJ2-7, the V gene TRBV19; TRBD1 might be the D (5 bases). CDR3 size: 14 residues. Germline CDR1 is LNHDA and CDR2 is SQIVND (reference sequence). Trimming cost V 5 bases and J 0 bases, with 11 bases left between them. As DNA, the CDR3 is TGTGCCAGTAGTGCTCAGGGTAGCTCCTACGAGCAGTACTTC. This translates into CASSAQGSSYEQYF.

CDR3 in amino acids: CASRGGADGYTF. The CDR3 DNA is TGTGCCAGCAGAGGAGGAGCGGATGGCTACACCTTC. The rearrangement joins TRBV6-1 to TRBJ1-2, with D uncertain. This CDR3 has 12 residues. Germline loops: CDR1 MNHNS, CDR2 SASEGT. V lost 6 bases, J lost 6 bases, and 11 bases lay in between.

The J gene is TRBJ1-2, the V gene TRBV10-1, with unresolved D. The CDR3 sequence is 13 residues long. Trimming removed 7 bases at V and 3 bases at J, with 12 bases between. The germline gives CDR1 WNHNN, CDR2 SYGVQD (reference sequence). CDR3 protein: CASTDPGDYGYTF. CDR3 in DNA: TGCGCCAGCACCGACCCGGGTGACTATGGCTACACCTTC.

The rearrangement uses TRBV5-5 and TRBJ1-2, with TRBD1 identical over 9 bases. CDR1 SGHKS and CDR2 YYEKEE come from the germline V gene (reference sequence). V lost 5 bases to trimming and J lost 1 base; unmatched junction nucleotides: 6. The CDR3 sequence is 15 residues long. The CDR3 protein is CASRPGTGHNYGYTF. The CDR3 DNA follows: TGTGCCAGCAGACCCGGGACAGGGCATAACTATGGCTACACCTTC. Full variable domain (rest looked up from reference TRBV5-5 and TRBJ1-2): DAGVTQSPTHLIKTRGQQVTLRCSPISGHKSVSWYQQVLGQGPQFIFQYYEKEERGRGNFPDRFSARQFPNYSSELNVNALLLGDSALYLCASRPGTGHNYGYTFGSGTRLTVV.

V usage is TRBV19 and J usage is TRBJ1-1, with D possibly matching TRBD1 (6 bases). The germline V gene encodes CDR1 LNHDA and CDR2 SQIVND (reference sequence). This CDR3 contains 14 residues. The V and J ends lost 9 bases and 2 bases respectively, with 16 bases between them. The DNA of the CDR3 is TGTGCCAGCCACGGATGGACAGCTAACACTGAAGCTTTCTTT. As protein: CASHGWTANTEAFF.

The chain uses TRBV25-1 and TRBJ2-7; D unclear. Between the trimmed V and J ends, which lost 6 bases and 3 bases, there was a span of 3 bases. There are 10 residues in the CDR3. The germline V gene has CDR1 MGHDK and CDR2 SYGVNS. This CDR3 is CASSHYEQYF. CDR3 coding DNA: TGTGCCAGCAGCCACTACGAGCAGTACTTC.

This sequence joins TRBV29-1 and TRBJ2-7; 7 nucleotides agree with TRBD1. The junction had 9 bases not matched to a gene; V was cut back by 5 bases and J by 2 bases. Germline CDR1 reads SQVTM; CDR2 reads ANQGSEA. The CDR3 is made up of 14 amino acids. CDR3 in DNA: TGCAGCGTTCTCCCTGGGACAGCTGCCTACGAGCAGTACTTC. Translated: CSVLPGTAAYEQYF.

This chain links TRBV6-1 with TRBJ1-2; the match to TRBD1 covers 9 bases. Per germline, CDR1 MNHNS and CDR2 SASEGT. The CDR3 totals 12 residues. V dropped 7 bases and J dropped 8; count of bases not matched to a gene: 5. The CDR3 here is CASTRDRDGYTF. The CDR3 region has the DNA TGTGCCAGCACGCGGGACAGGGACGGCTACACCTTC.

This clone appeared once. V is TRBV19 and J is TRBJ2-5, with D perhaps TRBD2 (7 bases). The CDR3 loop spans 16 amino acids. Germline CDR1 LNHDA, CDR2 SQIVND (reference sequence). V lost 4 bases and J 1 base, leaving 16 bases between the germline ends. The CDR3 here is CASSTRGRGSQETQYF. Here the CDR3 DNA reads TGTGCCAGTAGTACCCGAGGGAGGGGGAGCCAAGAGACCCAGTACTTC.

This clone showed up just once. The J gene is TRBJ2-3, the V gene TRBV5-1; 13 bases agree with TRBD2. V shed 4 bases and J 5 bases; nucleotides not matched to a gene: 7. CDR1 and CDR2 (germline): SGHRS, YFSETQ. CDR3 length: 16 residues. The CDR3 region is CASSRLTSGGLDTQYF. CDR3 in DNA: TGCGCCAGCAGCCGGCTGACTAGCGGGGGGCTAGATACGCAGTATTTT.

This chain uses TRBV10-3 with TRBJ1-6; D possibly corresponds to TRBD1 (6 bases). In germline, CDR1 is ENHRY, CDR2 SYGVKD. The CDR3 is 13 amino acids. V was clipped by 2 bases and J by 9 bases, with 8 bases between them. The DNA of the CDR3 is TGTGCCATCAGTGAGCGAGGGGGTTCACCCCTCCACTTT. Translating gives CAISERGGSPLHF.

V usage is TRBV4-1 and J usage is TRBJ2-7; 7 bases are shared with TRBD1. This CDR3 contains 14 residues. CDR1 is MGHRA and CDR2 is YSYEKL in the germline V gene. J was trimmed by 6 bases and V by 1 base; bases with no gene match: 6. The CDR3 loop reads CASSQVLDRVEQYF. Written as DNA, the CDR3 is TGCGCCAGCAGCCAAGTTCTAGACAGGGTCGAGCAGTACTTC.

The chain couples TRBV27 to TRBJ2-5, with 9 positions matching TRBD2. The trim removed 4 bases at V and 5 bases at J, leaving 5 bases unmatched. Germline CDR1 and CDR2: MNHEY and SMNVEV (reference sequence). This CDR3 has 14 residues. The CDR3: CASSSSGTEETQYF. The DNA of the CDR3 is TGTGCCAGCAGTTCTAGCGGGACCGAGGAGACCCAGTACTTC.

The gene calls are TRBV5-8 and TRBJ2-2, with TRBD1 identical over 8 bases. Germline V lookup: CDR1 SGHTS, CDR2 YDEGEE. V lost 4 bases to trimming and J lost 1 base; unmatched junction nucleotides: 6. The CDR3 sequence is 16 residues long. The CDR3 is CASSLPGQGNTGELFF. The DNA of the CDR3 is TGTGCCAGCAGCCTCCCCGGACAGGGGAACACCGGGGAGCTGTTTTTT.

The rearrangement uses TRBV2 and TRBJ1-2, with D perhaps TRBD1 (5 bases). CDR1 is SNHLY, CDR2 FYNNEI, per germline. Trimming removed 11 bases at V and 8 bases at J, with 12 bases between. CDR3 size: 10 residues. The CDR3 sequence: CAGGAGGYTF. The CDR3 region has the DNA TGTGCCGGCGGGGCTGGGGGCTACACCTTC.

V usage is TRBV19 and J usage is TRBJ1-1; D may be TRBD1 (6 bases). The CDR3 is made up of 15 amino acids. Per germline, CDR1 LNHDA and CDR2 SQIVND (reference sequence). Trimming stripped 7 bases from V and 1 base from J, with 16 bases between. The CDR3 here is CASKPHRAANTEAFF. For the CDR3, the DNA is TGTGCCAGTAAACCTCACAGGGCCGCGAACACTGAAGCTTTCTTT.